Reported below is one TCR beta chain. CDR3 size: 12 residues. This record belongs to a study of blood T cell repertoires in COVID-19. Assay used: immunoSEQ multiplex PCR; TCRdb lists only in-frame clones, some missing. In the table there are 120,000 to 150,000 clones, roughly 80% of which are singletons. Sequencing was carried out using peripheral blood. The receptor was derived from a human donor in a cohort sampled during active COVID-19. J is TRBJ2-1 and V is TRBV21-1; the tabulated D call, TRBD1, remains unverified against the DNA. TRBV21-1 is a pseudogene segment. CDR3 nucleotides: TGTGCAGGACAGGGGGTGGACAATGAGCAGTTCTTC. Its translation: CAGQGVDNEQFF.